Shown below are 16 T cell receptor beta chains from a single sample sequenced in a study of identical twins. TCRdb redid the calling of the 5' RACE reads with MiXCR, one entry per CDR3 protein. The sample has roughly 720,000 distinct CDR3 sequences, 18% seen once. These data also formed part of another study, on T cells expressing NK-cell markers.

Sample: PBMCs. These receptors all come from a woman between 18 and 30 years old in good health.

This clonotype was recorded a few times. J is TRBJ1-1 and V is TRBV5-1, with TRBD1 matching over 7 bases. The J segment lost 1 base and the V segment lost 8 bases, leaving 11 bases of the junction unmatched. Germline V gives CDR1 SGHRS, CDR2 YFSETQ. This CDR3 region has 15 residues. CDR3 nucleotides: TGCGCCAGTATCACAGGGGACTCAGCGAACACTGAAGCTTTCTTT. Translating it yields CASITGDSANTEAFF. The full variable domain, its missing parts supplied by reference TRBV5-1 and TRBJ1-1, is KAGVTQTPRYLIKTRGQQVTLSCSPISGHRSVSWYQQTPGQGLQFLFEYFSETQRNKGNFPGRFSGRQFSNSRSEMNVSTLELGDSALYLCASITGDSANTEAFFGQGTRLTVV.

The chain carries TRBV19 and TRBJ2-7, with unresolved D. Trimming left V 8 bases short and J 4 bases short, with 3 bases between. This CDR3 is 9 amino acids long. Germline V gene sequence: CDR1 LNHDA, CDR2 SQIVND (reference sequence). The CDR3 sequence is CASLYEQYF. DNA for the CDR3: TGTGCCAGTTTGTACGAGCAGTACTTC.

The rearrangement links TRBV7-8 to TRBJ2-1; TRBD2 is a possible D gene (6 bases). The CDR3 loop spans 15 amino acids. Trimming took 4 bases from V and 6 from J, leaving 16 bases between them. Germline V lookup: CDR1 SGHVS, CDR2 FQNEAQ. In nucleotides, the CDR3 is TGTGCCAGCAGCTCCGACACCGGGAGCATCAATGAGCAGTTCTTC. It is translated as CASSSDTGSINEQFF.

In its sample, this clonotype was seen a few times. The chain carries TRBV12-3 or TRBV12-4 and TRBJ1-5; TRBD1 agrees at 8 bases. The V segment lost 3 bases and the J segment 5 bases; nucleotides outside the gene matches: 6. The CDR3 runs 15 residues. The CDR3 bases are TGTGCCAGCAGTTTTCTCCAGGGGGCGGATCAGCCCCAGCATTTT. Its protein is CASSFLQGADQPQHF.

For the CDR3, the DNA is TGTGCCAGCAGCCCCTTAGGTAGAGTTAACTATGGCTACACCTTC. Amino acids: CASSPLGRVNYGYTF. The V gene is TRBV12-3 or TRBV12-4, the J gene TRBJ1-2; no firm D call. V dropped 6 bases and J dropped 1 base, with 15 bases sitting between them. This CDR3 has 15 residues.

The chain uses TRBV28 and TRBJ2-1, with 9 bases lining up with TRBD2. The CDR3 is 19 residues long. Germline assignment: CDR1 MDHEN and CDR2 SYDVKM. V shed 4 bases and J 4 bases; nucleotides not matched to a gene: 17. CDR3 sequence: CASSYLYSGRPTKYNEQFF. DNA for the CDR3: TGTGCCAGCAGTTATCTCTATAGCGGGAGACCCACCAAATACAATGAGCAGTTCTTC.

In its sample, this clonotype was seen a few times. The chain recombines TRBV7-2 with TRBJ2-7, with 8 bases that match TRBD1. V shed 5 bases and J 2 bases; nucleotides not matched to a gene: 5. The CDR3 length is 14 residues. Per the germline V gene, CDR1 is SGHTA and CDR2 is FQGNSA. The CDR3 bases are TGTGCCAGCAGCCAGGGGGCAGGGCCCTACGAGCAGTACTTC. It translates to CASSQGAGPYEQYF.

This rearrangement joins TRBV12-3 or TRBV12-4 to TRBJ2-1; D may correspond to TRBD1 or TRBD2 (5 bases each). This CDR3 contains 15 residues. The V end lost 5 bases, the J end lost 3 bases, and 14 bases lay between the germline ends. The CDR3 here is CASSPIGGRYNEQFF. In DNA, the CDR3 is TGTGCCAGCAGTCCCATTGGGGGACGCTACAATGAGCAGTTCTTC.

V gene TRBV9 combines with J gene TRBJ2-3; D gene ambiguous. CDR1 is SGDLS, CDR2 YYNGEE, per germline. This CDR3 spans 14 amino acids. The V gene lost 4 bases and the J gene lost 5 bases, with 14 bases spanning the gap. The CDR3 spells CASSLLGARDTQYF. CDR3 coding DNA: TGTGCCAGCAGCCTTCTAGGAGCGCGAGATACGCAGTATTTT.

This clonotype has only a few counts. This chain connects TRBV7-8 to TRBJ1-2; TRBD1 matches at 7 bases. The germline CDR1 and CDR2 sequences are SGHVS and FQNEAQ. The CDR3 is 15 amino acids. J was trimmed by 3 bases and V by 1 base; bases with no gene match: 5. The CDR3 DNA is TGTGCCAGCAGCTTAGATAGAGGGGGCGACTATGGCTACACCTTC. It yields the protein CASSLDRGGDYGYTF.

The chain employs TRBV10-3 and TRBJ2-5, with 9 bases that match TRBD2. The ends lost 4 bases at V and 0 bases at J; junction bases unmatched: 12. Germline V gives CDR1 ENHRY, CDR2 SYGVKD. The CDR3 sequence is 18 residues long. The DNA for the CDR3 is TGTGCCATCAGTGCGTCGGGGCTAGCGGGACGAAACCAAGAGACCCAGTACTTC. It specifies CAISASGLAGRNQETQYF.

This chain uses TRBV5-4 with TRBJ1-1, with D possibly TRBD1 on 6 matching bases. Germline CDR1 is SGHNT and CDR2 is YYREEE (reference sequence). This CDR3 contains 14 residues. Deletions cut 3 bases from V and 5 bases from J, with 14 bases between. In DNA form, the CDR3 reads TGTGCCAGCAGCTCCCACAGGGATGGTACTGAAGCTTTCTTT. This encodes CASSSHRDGTEAFF.

V gene TRBV20-1 combines with J gene TRBJ1-1; D is perhaps TRBD1 (5 bases). Germline-derived CDR1 and CDR2 are DFQATT and SNEGSKA (reference sequence). This CDR3 contains 15 residues. Trimming removed 0 bases from V and 1 base from J, with 12 bases in between. This chain's CDR3 is CSARDPRDPNTEAFF. Here the CDR3 DNA reads TGCAGTGCTAGAGATCCACGGGACCCGAACACTGAAGCTTTCTTT.

This chain joins TRBV20-1 and TRBJ2-5; weak D call: TRBD2 (7 bases). The length of the CDR3 is 13 residues. The V gene's germline CDR1 is DFQATT and CDR2 SNEGSKA (reference sequence). V lost 2 bases and J 5 bases, leaving 12 bases between the germline ends. The CDR3 DNA is TGCAGTGCTAGATTGGCGGGGGCGGAGACCCAGTACTTC. Translation gives CSARLAGAETQYF.

This clonotype was detected a few times. The rearrangement links TRBV5-1 to TRBJ2-3; TRBD1 is a possible D gene (6 bases). This CDR3 has 14 amino acids. V was clipped by 4 bases and J by 4 bases, with 13 bases between them. Looked up from germline, CDR1 is SGHRS and CDR2 is YFSETQ. CDR3: CASSPTGIADTQYF. In DNA, the CDR3 is TGCGCCAGCAGCCCCACAGGGATTGCAGATACGCAGTATTTT.

The CDR3 reads CASRFAETQYF. CDR3 nucleotides: TGTGCCAGCAGATTCGCCGAGACCCAGTACTTC. The chain carries TRBV6-6 and TRBJ2-5; D gene unclear. Trimming pared 6 bases from V and 5 bases from J, leaving 7 bases between. The CDR3 loop spans 11 amino acids. Germline lookup yields CDR1 MNHNY and CDR2 SVGAGI (reference sequence).